The 18 T cell receptor beta chains listed next were all sequenced from one sample in a study of spatial heterogeneity in lung cancer. General study results and limits: Within tumors, counts of expanded alpha and beta TCRs tracked tumor mutation counts.

TCRdb used MiXCR to reprocess the 5' RACE reads, holding one entry per CDR3 protein. The table includes 1,600 or so distinct CDR3 sequences, about 13% detected once. These receptors' antigens are unknown. Time point defined: sample taken at primary tumor resection. The input for sequencing was lung tumor tissue, taken at surgery. These receptors all come from a male donor with early-stage non-small cell lung cancer.

By sample fraction, this clonotype is medium-sized (0.01 to 0.1%). The gene calls are TRBV5-1 and TRBJ2-5, with D possibly being TRBD1 (5 bases). Trimming left V 0 bases short and J 4 bases short, with 10 bases between. In germline, CDR1 is SGHRS, CDR2 YFSETQ. This CDR3 region has 14 residues. This CDR3 reads CASSLAGNRETQYF. The CDR3 DNA reads TGCGCCAGCAGCTTGGCAGGGAATCGAGAGACCCAGTACTTC.

This clonotype has only a few counts. V usage is TRBV6-1 and J usage is TRBJ1-5, with 7 bases aligning to TRBD1. The CDR3 is 15 residues long. V was clipped by 6 bases and J by 4 bases; unmatched bases: 9. The germline V gene encodes CDR1 MNHNS and CDR2 SASEGT. CDR3 sequence: CASSVSGTDNQPQHF. In DNA, the CDR3 is TGTGCCAGCAGCGTATCCGGGACAGATAATCAGCCCCAGCATTTT.

This clonotype is large. The rearrangement joins TRBV5-4 to TRBJ2-2; D is possibly TRBD1 (6 bases). Germline CDR1 and CDR2: SGHNT and YYREEE (reference sequence). The CDR3 totals 14 residues. V lost 3 bases and J 3 bases, leaving 9 bases between the germline ends. CDR3 in DNA: TGTGCCAGCAGCTGGGGGCTTTACACCGGGGAGCTGTTTTTT. Translation: CASSWGLYTGELFF.

This clonotype is classed as medium-sized. The chain links TRBV4-1 to TRBJ1-2; 8 bases are a match to TRBD1. J was trimmed by 3 bases and V by 0 bases; bases with no gene match: 3. Germline CDR1 is MGHRA and CDR2 is YSYEKL. The CDR3 runs 15 residues. The CDR3 protein is CASSQEDREDYGYTF. Written as DNA, the CDR3 is TGCGCCAGCAGCCAAGAGGACAGGGAGGACTATGGCTACACCTTC.

This clonotype has ten or more counts. The CDR3 DNA follows: TGTGCCAGCAGTTTACCGTCCCGGGGGGCGCGGGAAGAGACCCAGTACTTC. Its protein is CASSLPSRGAREETQYF. The chain uses TRBV27 and TRBJ2-5; perhaps TRBD2 as D (7 bases). V gave up 2 bases and J gave up 3 bases, with 19 bases separating them. Germline V lookup: CDR1 MNHEY, CDR2 SMNVEV (reference sequence). This CDR3 region has 17 residues.

V usage is TRBV9 and J usage is TRBJ2-5, with 10 nucleotides matching TRBD2. The V gene's germline CDR1 is SGDLS and CDR2 YYNGEE. The J segment lost 5 bases and the V segment lost 0 bases, leaving 7 bases of the junction unmatched. The CDR3 loop spans 16 amino acids. The CDR3 sequence is CASSVVASGGIETQYF. DNA for the CDR3: TGTGCCAGCAGCGTAGTTGCTAGCGGGGGAATTGAGACCCAGTACTTC.

This clonotype occurred a few times. The chain has TRBV10-1 and TRBJ2-5; tentative D call: TRBD2 (6 bases). Per germline, CDR1 WNHNN and CDR2 SYGVQD (reference sequence). V lost 6 bases to trimming and J lost 7 bases, with 18 bases between them. This CDR3 region has 14 residues. The CDR3 nucleotides read TGCGCCAGCAGCCCCGGGGGACTGGACCCGACCCAGTACTTC. Its protein product is CASSPGGLDPTQYF.

This clonotype appeared a few times. The chain uses TRBV2 and TRBJ1-2; a weak D match, TRBD1 (6 bases). V was pared by 2 bases and J by 2 bases, with 12 bases between. The CDR3 covers 15 residues. Germline V gives CDR1 SNHLY, CDR2 FYNNEI. In nucleotides, the CDR3 is TGTGCCAGCAGTGAAACAGGGTTTCGCAACTATGGCTACACCTTC. It specifies CASSETGFRNYGYTF.

This clonotype is medium-sized. J is TRBJ2-2 and V is TRBV27; 9 bases are shared with TRBD1. The CDR3 totals 15 residues. CDR1 MNHEY and CDR2 SMNVEV come from the germline V gene (reference sequence). Germline trimming cut 5 bases from V and 2 bases from J; bases unmatched to any gene: 3. The DNA of the CDR3 is TGTGCCAGCAGTCTACAGGGGGCAAACACCGGGGAGCTGTTTTTT. Its protein is CASSLQGANTGELFF.

By share of the sample, this clonotype is medium-sized. V usage is TRBV9 and J usage is TRBJ1-2, with D perhaps TRBD1 (5 bases). The V end lost 3 bases, the J end lost 0 bases, and 12 bases lay between the germline ends. Germline-derived CDR1 and CDR2 are SGDLS and YYNGEE. This CDR3 spans 15 amino acids. The CDR3 here is CASSAGPSPNYGYTF. The CDR3 DNA is TGTGCCAGCAGCGCGGGGCCTTCCCCTAACTATGGCTACACCTTC.

This clonotype is labeled hyperexpanded. The chain carries TRBV11-2 and TRBJ2-3, with D possibly TRBD2 on 5 matching bases. CDR3 length: 16 amino acids. Germline values: CDR1 SGHAT, CDR2 FQNNGV. V lost 0 bases to trimming and J lost 2 bases, with 12 bases between them. In nucleotides, the CDR3 is TGTGCCAGCAGCTTAGAGCTAGCTGGAACCACAGATACGCAGTATTTT. Protein product: CASSLELAGTTDTQYF. Full variable domain (missing parts from reference TRBV11-2 and TRBJ2-3): EAGVAQSPRYKIIEKRQSVAFWCNPISGHATLYWYQQILGQGPKLLIQFQNNGVVDDSQLPKDRFSAERLKGVDSTLKIQPAKLEDSAVYLCASSLELAGTTDTQYFGPGTRLTVL.

On this clonotype itself: This may arise from a read error, as a much more abundant clone is one base away. This chain joins TRBV30 and TRBJ2-2, with D unresolved. This CDR3 region has 15 residues. Between the trimmed V and J ends, which lost 7 bases and 2 bases, there was a span of 17 bases. Germline loops: CDR1 GTSNPN, CDR2 SVGIG (reference sequence). CDR3 residues: CAYVSGLDNTGELFF. Here the CDR3 DNA reads TGTGCCTACGTCTCCGGTCTTGACAACACCGGGGAGCTGTTTTTT.

This clonotype was counted a few times. V and J are TRBV28 and TRBJ1-2, with 10 bases matching TRBD1. CDR1 is MDHEN, CDR2 SYDVKM, per germline. The CDR3 runs to 17 residues. V lost 3 bases, J lost 4 bases, and 11 bases stayed unmatched. For the CDR3, the DNA is TGTGCCAGCAGTTTGCCCGGGGGACAGGGGATACCCTATGGCTACACCTTC. This gives the protein CASSLPGGQGIPYGYTF.

This clonotype is labeled as medium-sized (0.01 to 0.1%). The chain has TRBV19 and TRBJ1-4; D call uncertain. Germline-derived CDR1 and CDR2 are LNHDA and SQIVND (reference sequence). The V and J ends lost 5 bases and 0 bases respectively, with 4 bases between them. The CDR3 totals 13 residues. CDR3 DNA sequence: TGTGCCAGTAGTGGTGCAACTAATGAAAAACTGTTTTTT. Amino acids: CASSGATNEKLFF.

There are many counts of this clonotype. The rearrangement joins TRBV18 to TRBJ1-2; D is ambiguous. Per germline, CDR1 KGHSH and CDR2 LQKENI. The CDR3 spans 13 residues. Trimming left V 2 bases short and J 6 bases short, with 10 bases between. The chain's CDR3 is CASSPEGSHGYTF. The CDR3 region has the DNA TGTGCCAGCTCACCAGAGGGTTCCCATGGCTACACCTTC.

This clonotype was counted only a few times. The rearrangement joins TRBV24-1 to TRBJ2-3; 9 nucleotides align to TRBD1. This CDR3 comprises 15 residues. Germline V lookup: CDR1 KGHDR, CDR2 SFDVKD. The V and J ends lost 5 bases and 2 bases, in that order; junction bases with no gene match: 4. CDR3 in amino acids: CATSAGTGPTDTQYF. In nucleotides, the CDR3 is TGTGCCACCAGTGCCGGGACAGGGCCCACAGATACGCAGTATTTT.

By share, this clonotype ranks as medium-sized. J is TRBJ1-1 and V is TRBV28; weak D call: TRBD1 (5 bases). The germline V gene has CDR1 MDHEN and CDR2 SYDVKM. The CDR3 contains 15 residues. V lost 6 bases and J 2 bases, leaving 16 bases between the germline ends. For the CDR3, the DNA is TGTGCCAGCAGCCGCCGGGGCCCCGGCAACACTGAAGCTTTCTTT. The encoded protein is CASSRRGPGNTEAFF.

By share of the sample, this clonotype is medium-sized. This chain connects TRBV27 to TRBJ1-5; TRBD1 matches at 9 bases. Germline V gives CDR1 MNHEY, CDR2 SMNVEV (reference sequence). Trimming removed 3 bases from V and 5 bases from J; junction bases left unmatched: 2. The CDR3 sequence is 14 residues long. CDR3: CASSLRQGDQPQHF. In DNA form, the CDR3 reads TGTGCCAGCAGTTTGCGACAGGGGGATCAGCCCCAGCATTTT.